Following are 29 T cell receptor beta chains from one sample sequenced in a study of cytomegalovirus exposure and HLA in healthy donors. PCR amplification relied on 60 Vbeta primers (plus 13 Jbeta primers). Profiling relied on immunoSEQ multiplex PCR, and the TCRdb table lists in-frame clones only, not all of them. The sample lists about 86,000 clones, just over 70% occurring once. Sequencing was performed on PBMCs. The source is a man in his sixties in good health and CMV-seronegative.

The J gene is TRBJ2-3, the V gene TRBV2; no reliable D call. Germline V CDR1 and CDR2: SNHLY, FYNNEI. The CDR3 spans 17 residues. Between the trimmed V and J ends, which lost 7 bases and 0 bases, there was a span of 20 bases. The CDR3 DNA reads TGTGCCAGCACCCGAGGTTTGGCCGCGAGTAGCACAGATACGCAGTATTTT. Its translation: CASTRGLAASSTDTQYF.

The chain has TRBV4-3 and TRBJ1-5; D is possibly TRBD1 (5 bases). Germline values: CDR1 LGHNA, CDR2 YSLEER. The germline V and J ends were trimmed by 6 bases and 5 bases, with 17 bases remaining between them. CDR3 size: 15 residues. CDR3 sequence: CASSQTWGGDQPQHF. The DNA of the CDR3 is TGCGCCAGCAGTCAGACTTGGGGGGGGGATCAGCCCCAGCATTTT.

This clone was detected only a few times. The chain employs TRBV5-1 and TRBJ2-3; perhaps TRBD2 as D (7 bases). The germline V and J ends were trimmed by 0 bases and 4 bases, with 15 bases remaining between them. This CDR3 contains 16 residues. Per the germline V gene, CDR1 is SGHRS and CDR2 is YFSETQ. CDR3: CASSLEGGRVADTQYF. CDR3 nucleotides: TGCGCCAGCAGCTTGGAGGGGGGGAGAGTAGCAGATACGCAGTATTTT.

V usage is TRBV7-8 and J usage is TRBJ1-2, with 8 bases matching TRBD1. The V gene end was trimmed by 5 bases and the J gene end by 5 bases; junction bases not matched to a gene: 10. Germline CDR1 is SGHVS and CDR2 is FQNEAQ. The CDR3 is 15 amino acids. CDR3: CASSPGQGLGYGYTF. CDR3 bases: TGTGCCAGCAGCCCCGGACAGGGCCTCGGGTATGGCTACACCTTC.

V gene TRBV7-6 combines with J gene TRBJ1-6; D gene uncertain. V dropped 2 bases and J dropped 3 bases, with 2 bases sitting between them. Germline V lookup: CDR1 SGHVS, CDR2 FNYEAQ. This CDR3 is 13 amino acids long. The CDR3 spells CASSLLYNSPLHF. In DNA, the CDR3 is TGTGCCAGCAGCTTACTCTATAATTCACCCCTCCACTTT.

The chain is built from TRBV6-5 and TRBJ2-7; D perhaps matches TRBD2 (6 bases). The CDR3 contains 15 residues. Trimming left V 2 bases short and J 2 bases short, with 13 bases between. Germline CDR1 and CDR2: MNHEY and SVGAGI. CDR3 nucleotide sequence: TGTGCCAGCAGTTACGAGACTAGTCATACCTACGAGCAGTACTTC. Its protein product is CASSYETSHTYEQYF.

This chain connects TRBV6-6 to TRBJ2-1, with D possibly TRBD2 on 6 matching bases. The germline V gene encodes CDR1 MNHNY and CDR2 SVGAGI (reference sequence). The V end was cut by 2 bases, the J end by 8 bases, with 13 bases between. This CDR3 has 14 residues. CDR3: CASSYLGGRDEQFF. CDR3 nucleotide sequence: TGTGCCAGCAGTTACCTGGGGGGACGAGATGAGCAGTTCTTC.

V and J are TRBV5-4 and TRBJ1-1, with D hard to call. Germline-derived CDR1 and CDR2 are SGHNT and YYREEE (reference sequence). There are 13 residues in the CDR3. Trimming stripped 2 bases from V and 5 bases from J, with 10 bases between. CDR3 coding DNA: TGTGCCAGCAGCTTCCAAGGGAGGACTGAAGCTTTCTTT. Translation gives CASSFQGRTEAFF. Drawing the rest from reference TRBV5-4 and TRBJ1-1, the complete variable domain is ETGVTQSPTHLIKTRGQQVTLRCSSQSGHNTVSWYQQALGQGPQFIFQYYREEENGRGNFPPRFSGLQFPNYSSELNVNALELDDSALYLCASSFQGRTEAFFGQGTRLTVV.

The chain carries TRBV28 and TRBJ2-5; 7 bases fit TRBD2. The germline V gene has CDR1 MDHEN and CDR2 SYDVKM. V lost 6 bases, J lost 8 bases, and 15 bases stayed unmatched. CDR3 length equals 15 residues. CDR3 coding DNA: TGTGCCAGCAGCACCTCCGGCAGTAGCGGGCTCACCCAGTACTTC. Its protein is CASSTSGSSGLTQYF.

V is TRBV7-8 and J is TRBJ2-7; D call uncertain. There are 14 residues in the CDR3. V was clipped by 0 bases and J by 4 bases, with 10 bases between them. CDR1 SGHVS and CDR2 FQNEAQ come from the germline V gene. This CDR3 is CASSLAGLKYEQYF. The CDR3 coding sequence is TGTGCCAGCAGCTTAGCGGGCTTAAAATACGAGCAGTACTTC.

The chain has TRBV10-2 and TRBJ2-5; no definite D call. V was shortened by 3 bases and J by 1 base, with 9 bases between the two germline ends. Germline V lookup: CDR1 WSHSY, CDR2 SAAADI. The CDR3 length is 14 residues. Here the CDR3 reads CASSEYSSQETQYF. For the CDR3, the DNA is TGCGCCAGCAGTGAATATAGCAGCCAAGAGACCCAGTACTTC.

V and J are TRBV4-2 and TRBJ1-4; D is undetermined. The CDR3 has 16 amino acids. V was shortened by 0 bases and J by 6 bases, with 14 bases between the two germline ends. The germline V gene encodes CDR1 LGHNA and CDR2 YNFKEQ. In DNA form, the CDR3 reads TGTGCCAGCAGCCAAGAACCAGCGGGCGGGGATGAAAAACTGTTTTTT. This sequence encodes CASSQEPAGGDEKLFF.

The chain uses TRBV29-1 and TRBJ2-2, with 11 positions matching TRBD1. The germline V gene has CDR1 SQVTM and CDR2 ANQGSEA. Losses at the gene ends were 7 bases for V and 4 bases for J; bases not matched to a gene: 14. The CDR3 runs 17 residues. The CDR3 bases are TGCAGCGGGGGACAGGGGGGATTGGGCGGGAGCACCGGGGAGCTGTTTTTT. This encodes CSGGQGGLGGSTGELFF.

In DNA, the CDR3 is TGTGCCAGCAGCCCCGGGGGGGCGCGGTCCTATAATTCACCCCTCCACTTT. It is translated as CASSPGGARSYNSPLHF. The genes are TRBV28 and TRBJ1-6; a possible D gene is TRBD1 (6 bases). The V and J ends lost 6 bases and 1 base respectively, with 16 bases between them. This CDR3 comprises 17 residues. The germline V gene encodes CDR1 MDHEN and CDR2 SYDVKM.

This chain links TRBV15 with TRBJ2-5, with D uncertain. This CDR3 has 17 amino acids. Germline V gives CDR1 LNHNV, CDR2 YYDKDF (reference sequence). The germline V and J ends were trimmed by 0 bases and 9 bases, with 23 bases remaining between them. The CDR3 loop is CATSRDSRNFGVTAQYF. The CDR3 coding sequence is TGTGCCACCAGCAGAGATAGTAGAAATTTTGGAGTTACGGCCCAGTACTTC. Drawing the rest from reference TRBV15 and TRBJ2-5, the complete variable domain is DAMVIQNPRYQVTQFGKPVTLSCSQTLNHNVMYWYQQKSSQAPKLLFHYYDKDFNNEADTPDNFQSRRPNTSFCFLDIRSPGLGDTAMYLCATSRDSRNFGVTAQYFGPGTRLLVL.

For the CDR3, the DNA is TGTGCCTGGAGTGCGGCAGATACGCAGTATTTT. Translating it yields CAWSAADTQYF. This chain joins TRBV30 and TRBJ2-3; no clear D gene. Trimming stripped 1 base from V and 4 bases from J, with 3 bases between. There are 11 residues in the CDR3. Germline V gene lookup returns CDR1 GTSNPN and CDR2 SVGIG (reference sequence).

This chain connects TRBV2 to TRBJ1-1; unclear D gene. This CDR3 has 14 amino acids. From germline, CDR1 is SNHLY and CDR2 FYNNEI. V was trimmed by 4 bases and J by 3 bases, leaving 12 bases between them. This CDR3 reads CASSVRVGYTEAFF. CDR3 nucleotides: TGTGCCAGCAGTGTGAGGGTGGGGTACACTGAAGCTTTCTTT.

This clone has a handful of counts. The CDR3 loop is CASMGGATEETQYF. The CDR3 region has the DNA TGTGCCAGCATGGGGGGGGCAACGGAAGAGACCCAGTACTTC. V is TRBV6-5 and J is TRBJ2-5, with D possibly TRBD2 on 7 matching bases. CDR1 is MNHEY and CDR2 is SVGAGI in the germline V gene. Deletions cut 7 bases from V and 3 bases from J, with 15 bases between. The CDR3 runs to 14 residues.

V and J are TRBV15 and TRBJ2-1, with TRBD2 matching 8 bases. The germline V gene encodes CDR1 LNHNV and CDR2 YYDKDF (reference sequence). The CDR3 loop spans 16 amino acids. V lost 5 bases to trimming and J lost 8 bases; unmatched junction nucleotides: 14. The CDR3 region has the DNA TGTGCCACCAGCCCCTCCTGGGAAGCGGGGGTCGATGAGCAGTTCTTC. It translates to CATSPSWEAGVDEQFF.

The rearrangement joins TRBV5-1 to TRBJ2-7, with 11 bases that match TRBD1. Germline V gives CDR1 SGHRS, CDR2 YFSETQ. The J segment lost 2 bases and the V segment lost 4 bases, leaving 2 bases of the junction unmatched. CDR3 length equals 14 residues. CDR3 amino acids: CASSQGQGAYEQYF. In DNA, the CDR3 is TGCGCCAGCAGCCAGGGACAGGGGGCCTACGAGCAGTACTTC.

The chain couples TRBV19 to TRBJ1-4; D uncertain. Trimming pared 3 bases from V and 7 bases from J, leaving 12 bases between. In germline, CDR1 is LNHDA, CDR2 SQIVND (reference sequence). The CDR3 extends over 14 amino acids. Here the CDR3 reads CASSINSGGEKLFF. The CDR3 DNA follows: TGTGCCAGTAGTATTAACAGTGGAGGTGAAAAACTGTTTTTT.

This clone has just one count. This chain joins TRBV9 and TRBJ1-2; the D is unclear. The V gene lost 0 bases and the J gene lost 10 bases, with 22 bases spanning the gap. The CDR3 is made up of 16 amino acids. The germline V gene has CDR1 SGDLS and CDR2 YYNGEE. The CDR3, as DNA: TGTGCCAGCAGCGTAGCTCGTAGGGAGGCTTTCAAGGCCTACACCTTC. Residues: CASSVARREAFKAYTF.

The V gene is TRBV5-5, the J gene TRBJ2-7; D uncertain. The CDR3 consists of 15 residues. V was trimmed by 0 bases and J by 3 bases, leaving 13 bases between them. Germline loops: CDR1 SGHKS, CDR2 YYEKEE (reference sequence). The CDR3 region is CASSLGAARLYEQYF. The DNA of the CDR3 is TGTGCCAGCAGCTTGGGGGCAGCCAGGCTCTACGAGCAGTACTTC.

The V and J genes are TRBV13 and TRBJ2-7; TRBD1 matches at 10 bases. Germline V gives CDR1 PRHDT, CDR2 FYEKMQ (reference sequence). The V segment lost 5 bases and the J segment 5 bases; nucleotides outside the gene matches: 12. The CDR3 loop spans 16 amino acids. The CDR3 region is CASSRQGQGGWDEQYF. CDR3 DNA sequence: TGTGCCAGCAGCCGCCAAGGACAGGGGGGGTGGGACGAGCAGTACTTC.

The chain carries TRBV2 and TRBJ2-5; 7 bases map to TRBD2. Germline values: CDR1 SNHLY, CDR2 FYNNEI. With 7 bases clipped from V and 1 base from J, the junction kept 6 bases outside the gene matches. The CDR3 length is 14 residues. The CDR3 here is CASNRLAVQETQYF. CDR3 in DNA: TGTGCCAGCAACCGACTAGCAGTCCAAGAGACCCAGTACTTC. The complete variable domain, with remaining parts taken from reference TRBV2 and TRBJ2-5, reads EPEVTQTPSHQVTQMGQEVILRCVPISNHLYFYWYRQILGQKVEFLVSFYNNEISEKSEIFDDQFSVERPDGSNFTLKIRSTKLEDSAMYFCASNRLAVQETQYFGPGTRLLVL.

The chain has TRBV5-6 and TRBJ2-5; TRBD2 matches 10 bases. The germline V gene encodes CDR1 SGHDT and CDR2 YYEEEE. Trimming at V came to 0 bases and at J to 3 bases, leaving 2 bases not matched to a gene. The CDR3 extends over 15 amino acids. Here the CDR3 reads CASSLAGLAKETQYF. CDR3 bases: TGTGCCAGCAGCTTGGCGGGACTAGCGAAAGAGACCCAGTACTTC.

The chain links TRBV6-5 to TRBJ2-3; weak D call: TRBD2 (7 bases). From germline, CDR1 is MNHEY and CDR2 SVGAGI. Trimming shortened V by 4 bases and J by 6 bases, and 20 bases separated the two germline ends. CDR3 size: 16 residues. Written as DNA, the CDR3 is TGTGCCAGCAGTTCCAGACTAGCCTCAAGGGGGGATACGCAGTATTTT. Residues: CASSSRLASRGDTQYF.

The chain carries TRBV7-9 and TRBJ1-5; maybe TRBD1 (6 bases). V was trimmed by 5 bases and J by 0 bases, leaving 14 bases between them. Germline CDR1 reads SEHNR; CDR2 reads FQNEAQ (reference sequence). The CDR3 has 16 amino acids. The CDR3 sequence: CASSHSRGSSNQPQHF. In DNA form, the CDR3 reads TGTGCCAGCAGCCACTCCAGGGGAAGTAGCAATCAGCCCCAGCATTTT.

The rearrangement links TRBV10-3 to TRBJ2-5; maybe TRBD2 (6 bases). Germline loops: CDR1 ENHRY, CDR2 SYGVKD. Trimming pared 6 bases from V and 5 bases from J, leaving 16 bases between. This CDR3 is built from 14 residues. The chain's CDR3 is CAIRSGVPQETQYF. In DNA, the CDR3 is TGTGCCATCAGGTCGGGGGTTCCCCAGGAGACCCAGTACTTC.